What follows are 28 T cell receptor beta chains derived from one specimen sequenced in a study of T cell repertoires in cytomegalovirus infection. Each CDR3 protein is one row after TCRdb ran MiXCR on the reads. The table records approximately 180,000 distinct CDR3 sequences, 15% to 20% of them present only once. The material sequenced was PBMCs. These receptors all come from a human donor in good health (CMV status not recorded). Some clones in this sample may be carry-over from other donors' samples.

The rearrangement joins TRBV6-2 or TRBV6-3 to TRBJ1-1, with D uncertain. The CDR3 loop spans 12 amino acids. CDR1 MNHEY and CDR2 SVGEGT come from the germline V gene. Between the trimmed V and J ends, which lost 7 bases and 5 bases, there was a span of 11 bases. As DNA, the CDR3 is TGTGCCAGCAAAAATCCTGGGACTGAAGCTTTCTTT. Its protein product is CASKNPGTEAFF.

The V gene is TRBV6-2 or TRBV6-3, the J gene TRBJ2-7; D possibly corresponds to TRBD1 (7 bases). There are 17 residues in the CDR3. V lost 1 base and J lost 4, with 20 bases in between. The germline gives CDR1 MNHEY, CDR2 SVGEGT. CDR3 protein: CASSYFGLQGSEYEQYF. CDR3 DNA sequence: TGTGCCAGCAGTTACTTCGGACTACAGGGGTCGGAGTACGAGCAGTACTTC.

The V and J genes are TRBV6-1 and TRBJ1-1; 7 positions match TRBD1. The CDR3 has 15 residues. With V trimmed by 4 bases and J by 1 base, 6 bases remained unmatched. Germline V lookup: CDR1 MNHNS, CDR2 SASEGT. The CDR3: CASSALRTGNTEAFF. CDR3 nucleotide sequence: TGTGCCAGCAGTGCCCTACGGACAGGGAACACTGAAGCTTTCTTT.

The chain carries TRBV19 and TRBJ1-4; a weak D match, TRBD1 (5 bases). The length of the CDR3 is 15 residues. Germline V gene lookup returns CDR1 LNHDA and CDR2 SQIVND (reference sequence). Trimming shortened V by 5 bases and J by 4 bases, and 14 bases separated the two germline ends. This CDR3 reads CASSSSTAYNEKLFF. The CDR3 DNA is TGTGCCAGTAGTTCCTCGACAGCCTATAATGAAAAACTGTTTTTT. Complete variable domain (other parts from reference TRBV19 and TRBJ1-4): DGGITQSPKYLFRKEGQNVTLSCEQNLNHDAMYWYRQDPGQGLRLIYYSQIVNDFQKGDIAEGYSVSREKKESFPLTVTSAQKNPTAFYLCASSSSTAYNEKLFFGSGTQLSVL.

This sequence joins TRBV7-9 and TRBJ1-2; D remains unclear. Trimming took 3 bases from V and 3 from J, leaving 11 bases between them. Germline V gives CDR1 SEHNR, CDR2 FQNEAQ (reference sequence). The CDR3 has 14 amino acids. The CDR3 DNA reads as TGTGCCAGCAGCTTCCGGCAGGCATACTATGGCTACACCTTC. Translation gives CASSFRQAYYGYTF.

This clonotype was seen at least ten times. The V gene is TRBV7-2, the J gene TRBJ1-5; D not resolved. Trimming took off 5 bases at V and 0 bases at J, with 11 bases between the two ends. Looked up from germline, CDR1 is SGHTA and CDR2 is FQGNSA. The CDR3 totals 15 residues. Here the CDR3 reads CASSPHSDSNQPQHF. In DNA form, the CDR3 reads TGTGCCAGCAGCCCCCACAGCGATAGCAATCAGCCCCAGCATTTT.

This clonotype was observed at least ten times. The chain combines TRBV6-6 with TRBJ2-3, with unresolved D. CDR1 is MNHNY and CDR2 is SVGAGI in the germline V gene (reference sequence). The length of the CDR3 is 13 residues. V was trimmed by 5 bases and J by 6 bases, leaving 12 bases between them. In DNA, the CDR3 is TGTGCCAGCAGTGTACGAGCCTGGGATACGCAGTATTTT. Encoded protein: CASSVRAWDTQYF.

This clonotype was counted ten times or more. The genes are TRBV6-1 and TRBJ2-7, with TRBD1 identical over 10 bases. Germline V gene lookup returns CDR1 MNHNS and CDR2 SASEGT. With V trimmed by 6 bases and J by 7 bases, 6 bases remained unmatched. CDR3 length: 13 amino acids. The DNA of the CDR3 is TGTGCCAGCAGCCCAGGACAGGGGGGAGAGCAGTACTTC. Translation gives CASSPGQGGEQYF.

The gene calls are TRBV28 and TRBJ2-2; the match to TRBD2 covers 8 bases. The germline V gene has CDR1 MDHEN and CDR2 SYDVKM. The CDR3 covers 16 residues. V trimming: 7 bases; J trimming: 6 bases; junction bases outside the gene matches: 13. Written as DNA, the CDR3 is TGTGCCAGCACACCCTCGGGACTAGTAGTTTCCGGGGAGCTGTTTTTT. It encodes CASTPSGLVVSGELFF.

V gene TRBV6-2 or TRBV6-3 combines with J gene TRBJ2-1; unclear D gene. Germline values: CDR1 MNHEY, CDR2 SVGEGT. The V gene lost 7 bases and the J gene lost 0 bases, with 7 bases spanning the gap. The CDR3 totals 13 residues. The CDR3 nucleotides read TGTGCCAGCACCTCGAGCTCCTACAATGAGCAGTTCTTC. Its protein product is CASTSSSYNEQFF.

This clonotype was seen a few times. The rearrangement links TRBV7-9 to TRBJ2-6; D gene ambiguous. The CDR3 spans 18 residues. V gave up 2 bases and J gave up 0 bases, with 14 bases separating them. Germline V gives CDR1 SEHNR, CDR2 FQNEAQ (reference sequence). The CDR3 DNA sequence: TGTGCCAGCAGCTTAACTTCGGGCCACTCCTCTGGGGCCAACGTCCTGACTTTC. Translating gives CASSLTSGHSSGANVLTF.

V gene TRBV4-3 combines with J gene TRBJ2-3; D ambiguous. Germline V gives CDR1 LGHNA, CDR2 YSLEER. Trimming cost V 6 bases and J 0 bases, with 4 bases left between them. The CDR3 runs to 12 residues. The DNA of the CDR3 is TGCGCCAGCAGAGCTAGCACAGATACGCAGTATTTT. Translation gives CASRASTDTQYF.

This clonotype was detected many times. The chain couples TRBV7-8 to TRBJ1-2; 8 positions match TRBD1. The CDR3 spans 15 residues. Germline V CDR1 and CDR2: SGHVS, FQNEAQ. J was trimmed by 2 bases and V by 1 base; bases with no gene match: 3. The CDR3 protein is CASSLEPGGNYGYTF. The CDR3 nucleotides read TGTGCCAGCAGCTTAGAGCCAGGGGGCAACTATGGCTACACCTTC.

Only a few counts were recorded for this clonotype. This sequence joins TRBV5-1 and TRBJ2-7, with 7 bases aligning to TRBD1. Looked up from germline, CDR1 is SGHRS and CDR2 is YFSETQ. Unmatched junction bases numbered 8, after V lost 0 bases and J lost 2 bases. The length of the CDR3 is 16 residues. The CDR3 loop reads CASSLDPGTAAYEQYF. In DNA form, the CDR3 reads TGCGCCAGCAGCTTGGACCCCGGGACAGCTGCCTACGAGCAGTACTTC.

The rearrangement uses TRBV7-9 and TRBJ1-2, with a tentative D call TRBD1 (5 bases). V gave up 5 bases and J gave up 3 bases, with 22 bases separating them. The V gene's germline CDR1 is SEHNR and CDR2 FQNEAQ (reference sequence). The CDR3 is made up of 17 amino acids. DNA for the CDR3: TGTGCCAGCAGCCCAGGCCTCGGGACGGAGCGGGACTATGGCTACACCTTC. Amino acids: CASSPGLGTERDYGYTF.

There are a few counts of this clonotype. The V gene is TRBV20-1, the J gene TRBJ2-7; perhaps TRBD2 as D (6 bases). The CDR3 runs 15 residues. V gave up 3 bases and J gave up 0 bases, with 15 bases separating them. Germline CDR1 is DFQATT and CDR2 is SNEGSKA (reference sequence). The CDR3: CSARGVSGSSYEQYF. DNA for the CDR3: TGCAGTGCTAGGGGGGTTAGCGGAAGCTCCTACGAGCAGTACTTC.

The chain is built from TRBV12-3 or TRBV12-4 and TRBJ2-2, with 13 positions matching TRBD2. The CDR3 has 18 residues. V gave up 5 bases and J gave up 0 bases; unmatched junction bases: 6. The chain's CDR3 is CASSPGTSGAANTGELFF. The CDR3 DNA follows: TGTGCCAGCAGTCCCGGGACTAGCGGGGCCGCGAACACCGGGGAGCTGTTTTTT.

The table lists this clonotype with many counts. The chain couples TRBV7-2 to TRBJ2-3; 9 positions match TRBD1. This CDR3 comprises 13 residues. Unmatched junction bases numbered 3, after V lost 5 bases and J lost 6 bases. The germline V gene has CDR1 SGHTA and CDR2 FQGNSA. The CDR3 nucleotides are TGTGCCAGCAGCGGGACAGGGTCGGATACGCAGTATTTT. Protein: CASSGTGSDTQYF.

This clonotype was recorded a few times. Written as DNA, the CDR3 is TGTGCCAGCAGTTACTCAGGGATCGCCTACGAGCAGTACTTC. Protein sequence: CASSYSGIAYEQYF. This sequence joins TRBV6-2 or TRBV6-3 and TRBJ2-7; D unresolved. Per germline, CDR1 MNHEY and CDR2 SVGEGT. There are 14 residues in the CDR3. Trimming removed 0 bases from V and 2 bases from J, with 8 bases in between.

About this clonotype: It may be a read error: a sequence one base away is much more abundant. The CDR3 DNA is TGCGCCAACAGCCAAGGTCCTAGCGACCTCTACGAGCAGTACTTC. Its translation is CANSQGPSDLYEQYF. The chain couples TRBV4-3 to TRBJ2-7, with D maybe TRBD2 (6 bases). CDR1 and CDR2 (germline): LGHNA, YSLEER. This CDR3 spans 15 amino acids.

The V call is TRBV11-2, the J call TRBJ1-1; perhaps TRBD1 as D (5 bases). CDR1 and CDR2 from the germline V gene are SGHAT and FQNNGV. This CDR3 spans 16 amino acids. Here the CDR3 DNA reads TGTACCATCAGCTCGTCCGGACTCGGGGGGAACACTGAAGCTTTCTTT. Its translation: CTISSSGLGGNTEAFF.

This clonotype was counted a few times. This rearrangement joins TRBV10-3 to TRBJ1-2; 7 bases line up with TRBD1. CDR1 and CDR2 (germline): ENHRY, SYGVKD. The CDR3 sequence is 16 residues long. With V trimmed by 2 bases and J by 3 bases, 9 bases remained unmatched. In nucleotides, the CDR3 is TGTGCCATCAGTGAGACCAACAGGGGCGATCACTATGGCTACACCTTC. Protein product: CAISETNRGDHYGYTF.

This clonotype was detected only a few times. The chain combines TRBV6-2 or TRBV6-3 with TRBJ1-5; 7 bases line up with TRBD1. The V segment lost 6 bases and the J segment 1 base; nucleotides outside the gene matches: 6. This CDR3 is built from 15 residues. The germline gives CDR1 MNHEY, CDR2 SVGEGT. This chain's CDR3 is CASRNRGSSNQPQHF. The CDR3 nucleotides read TGTGCCAGCAGGAACAGGGGTTCGAGCAATCAGCCCCAGCATTTT.

This clonotype has more than one count but fewer than ten. This chain joins TRBV28 and TRBJ2-2, with a tentative D call TRBD2 (6 bases). Trimming shortened V by 6 bases and J by 5 bases, and 10 bases separated the two germline ends. This CDR3 region has 13 residues. Germline CDR1 and CDR2: MDHEN and SYDVKM. The CDR3 DNA reads TGTGCCAGCAGCCTCAGCGGGACCGGGGAGCTGTTTTTT. This sequence encodes CASSLSGTGELFF.

In its sample, this clonotype was seen a few times. This sequence joins TRBV6-6 and TRBJ2-7, with TRBD2 matching over 12 bases. This CDR3 is built from 18 residues. The V gene's germline CDR1 is MNHNY and CDR2 SVGAGI (reference sequence). The trim removed 2 bases at V and 2 bases at J, leaving 10 bases unmatched. Here the CDR3 reads CASSYTHRTSGTAYEQYF. In nucleotides, the CDR3 is TGTGCCAGCAGTTACACCCATCGGACTAGCGGGACCGCCTACGAGCAGTACTTC.

The chain uses TRBV12-3 or TRBV12-4 and TRBJ2-3, with D possibly being TRBD1 or TRBD2 (5 bases each). The CDR3 is 15 residues long. Between the trimmed V and J ends, which lost 5 bases and 4 bases, there was a span of 16 bases. CDR3 loop: CASSPGTRSPDTQYF. As DNA, the CDR3 is TGTGCCAGCAGTCCCGGGACGCGCAGTCCAGATACGCAGTATTTT.

This clonotype was found many times. This chain links TRBV7-8 with TRBJ2-7; 7 bases line up with TRBD2. This CDR3 is 14 amino acids long. Trimming cost V 5 bases and J 5 bases; bases outside gene matches: 9. Germline CDR1 is SGHVS and CDR2 is FQNEAQ. CDR3 in DNA: TGTGCCAGCAGCCGACGACTAGCTGTCCACGAGCAGTACTTC. Protein sequence: CASSRRLAVHEQYF.

This clonotype showed up just a few times. At one end the junction does not follow the germline gene, possibly because of a read error. The V call is TRBV23-1, the J call TRBJ2-7; maybe TRBD2 (6 bases). TRBV23-1 is labeled an ORF, and its function is uncertain. The CDR3 loop spans 14 amino acids. The CDR3 here is CASSQSVMPGERHF. Written as DNA, the CDR3 is TGCGCCAGCAGTCAATCCGTTATGCCGGGAGAGAGGCACTTC.